This T cell receptor beta chain was obtained from a study of blood T cell repertoires in COVID-19. Study information: Both acute and convalescent COVID-19 samples were obtained from the United States, Italy and Spain.

This CDR3 is 12 amino acids long. Trimming stripped 10 bases from V and 2 bases from J, with 9 bases between. Per the germline V gene, CDR1 is KGHDR and CDR2 is SFDVKD. Assay used: immunoSEQ multiplex PCR; TCRdb lists only in-frame clones, some missing. The table has approximately 280,000 clones, roughly 85% seen once. Enrolled through a virtual design, the participants were between roughly 18 and 89 years of age and came from about two dozen US areas. The study assigned cohorts using participant-reported clinical history. What the recovered Cohort 3 donors had was two negative PCRs, clearance, or symptom resolution.

Sample: PBMCs or T cells enriched from blood (not recorded which). The chain is built from TRBV24-1 and TRBJ2-3; tentative D call: TRBD2 (5 bases). The TCR originated in a woman in her fifties or sixties who had recovered from COVID-19. For the CDR3, the DNA is TGTGCCACGAGAGGGAACACAGATACGCAGTATTTT. This sequence encodes CATRGNTDTQYF.